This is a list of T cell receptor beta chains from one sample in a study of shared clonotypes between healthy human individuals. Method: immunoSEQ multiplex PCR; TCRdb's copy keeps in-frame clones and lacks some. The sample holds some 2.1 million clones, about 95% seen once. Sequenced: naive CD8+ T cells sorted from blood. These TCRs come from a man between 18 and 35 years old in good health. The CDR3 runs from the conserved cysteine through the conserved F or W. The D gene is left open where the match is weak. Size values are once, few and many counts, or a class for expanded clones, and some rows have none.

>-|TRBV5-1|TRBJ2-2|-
CASDWGANTGELFF
TGCGCCAGCGACTGGGGCGCGAACACCGGGGAGCTGTTTTTT
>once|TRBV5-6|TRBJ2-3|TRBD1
CASSWGTGSTQYF
TGTGCCAGCAGCTGGGGGACAGGGTCGACGCAGTATTTT
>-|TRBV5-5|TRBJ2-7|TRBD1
CASSLEGTGPEQYF
TGTGCCAGCAGCTTGGAAGGGACAGGGCCCGAGCAGTACTTC
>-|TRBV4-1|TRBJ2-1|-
CASTPTGYDEQFF
TGCGCCAGCACCCCGACGGGTTACGATGAGCAGTTCTTC
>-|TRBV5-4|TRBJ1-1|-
CASSFSGGTEAFF
TGTGCCAGCAGCTTTAGTGGGGGCACTGAAGCTTTCTTT
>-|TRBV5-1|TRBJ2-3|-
CASIHHYDSTDTQYF
TGCGCCAGCATCCACCACTACGACAGCACAGATACGCAGTATTTT
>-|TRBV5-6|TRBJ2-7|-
CASSLDGPTGESYEQYF
TGTGCCAGCAGCTTGGACGGGCCGACAGGAGAATCCTACGAGCAGTACTTC
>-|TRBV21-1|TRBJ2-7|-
CASSIPGQNSYEQYF
TGTGCCAGCAGCATACCGGGACAAAACTCCTACGAGCAGTACTTC
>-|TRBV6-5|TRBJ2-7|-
CASSYSPANYEQYF
TGTGCCAGCAGTTACTCGCCAGCCAACTACGAGCAGTACTTC
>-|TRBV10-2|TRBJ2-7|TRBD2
CASSTSGLALDEQYF
TGCGCCAGCAGTACCTCGGGACTAGCGTTAGACGAGCAGTACTTC
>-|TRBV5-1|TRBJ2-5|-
CASSLAGAMETQYF
TGCGCCAGCAGCTTAGCAGGGGCGATGGAGACCCAGTACTTC
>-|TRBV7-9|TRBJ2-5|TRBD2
CASSFPSGQETQYF
TGTGCCAGCAGCTTTCCTAGCGGCCAAGAGACCCAGTACTTC
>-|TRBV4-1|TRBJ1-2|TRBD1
CASSQDISGGWGYTF
TGCGCCAGCAGCCAAGATATTTCAGGGGGCTGGGGCTACACCTTC
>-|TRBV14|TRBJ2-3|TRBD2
CASSQTSGYTDTQYF
TGTGCCAGCAGCCAGACTAGCGGGTACACAGATACGCAGTATTTT
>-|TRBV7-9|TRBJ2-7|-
CASSLSPVSSYEQYF
TGTGCCAGCAGCTTAAGTCCCGTGAGCTCCTACGAGCAGTACTTC
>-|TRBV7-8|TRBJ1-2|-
CASSFWDNYGYTF
TGTGCCAGCAGCTTCTGGGATAACTATGGCTACACCTTC
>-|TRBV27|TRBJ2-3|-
CASSFQGSTDTQYF
TGTGCCAGCAGTTTCCAAGGAAGCACAGATACGCAGTATTTT
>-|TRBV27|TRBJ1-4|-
CASKLGWGDEKLFF
TGTGCCAGCAAACTGGGTTGGGGAGATGAAAAACTGTTTTTT
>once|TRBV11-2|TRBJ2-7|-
CASSFRYHYEQYF
TGTGCCAGCAGCTTTCGCTATCACTACGAGCAGTACTTC
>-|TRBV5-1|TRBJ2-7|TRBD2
CASSPGLAPAYEQYF
TGCGCCAGCAGCCCCGGACTAGCCCCAGCCTACGAGCAGTACTTC
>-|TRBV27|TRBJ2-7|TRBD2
CASSLRAGGPSEQYF
TGTGCCAGCAGTTTACGTGCGGGGGGGCCCAGCGAGCAGTACTTC
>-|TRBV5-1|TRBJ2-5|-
CASSGGTEYQETQYF
TGCGCCAGCAGCGGGGGGACGGAGTACCAAGAGACCCAGTACTTC
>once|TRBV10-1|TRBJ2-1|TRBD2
CASSESLLAGDREQFF
TGCGCCAGCAGTGAGTCGTTACTAGCGGGAGATAGGGAGCAGTTCTTC
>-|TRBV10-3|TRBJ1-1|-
CAISADYTEAFF
TGTGCCATCAGTGCCGATTACACTGAAGCTTTCTTT
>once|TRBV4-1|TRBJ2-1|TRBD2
CASSQGLAGVNEQFF
TGCGCCAGCAGCCAAGGACTAGCGGGGGTCAATGAGCAGTTCTTC
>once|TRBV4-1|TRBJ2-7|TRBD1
CASSQVGTGDYEQYF
TGCGCCAGCAGCCAAGTAGGGACAGGGGACTACGAGCAGTACTTC
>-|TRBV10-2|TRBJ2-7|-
CASSERVGLISYEQYF
TGCGCCAGCAGTGAGCGGGTCGGACTTATCTCCTACGAGCAGTACTTC
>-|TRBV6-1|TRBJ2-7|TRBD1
CASSEPVTGQIYEQYF
TGTGCCAGCAGTGAACCCGTTACGGGACAGATTTACGAGCAGTACTTC
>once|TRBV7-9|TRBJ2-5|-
CASSRELVLTQYF
TGTGCCAGCAGCCGAGAACTAGTTTTGACCCAGTACTTC
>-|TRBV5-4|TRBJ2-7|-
CASSLDRPYEQYF
TGTGCCAGCAGCTTGGACAGACCCTACGAGCAGTACTTC
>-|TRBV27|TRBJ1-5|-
CASSSGGNNQPQHF
TGTGCCAGCAGTTCCGGGGGGAACAATCAGCCCCAGCATTTT
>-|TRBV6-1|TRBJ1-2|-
CASSDGPGAYGYTF
TGTGCCAGCAGCGATGGTCCCGGCGCCTATGGCTACACCTTC
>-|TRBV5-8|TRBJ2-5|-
CASSLSKTQYF
TGTGCCAGCAGCTTGTCAAAGACCCAGTACTTC
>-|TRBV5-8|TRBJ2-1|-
CASSFSPGRSSYNEQFF
TGTGCCAGCAGCTTTAGCCCGGGGCGTAGCTCCTACAATGAGCAGTTCTTC
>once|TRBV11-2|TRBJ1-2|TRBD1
CASLGQGIYGYTF
TGTGCCAGCTTGGGACAGGGAATCTATGGCTACACCTTC
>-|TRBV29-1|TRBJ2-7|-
CSVGKTSSYEQYF
TGCAGCGTGGGGAAAACTAGCTCCTACGAGCAGTACTTC
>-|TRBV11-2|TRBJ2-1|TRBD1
CASSGQGIEQFF
TGTGCCAGCAGCGGACAGGGGATTGAGCAGTTCTTC
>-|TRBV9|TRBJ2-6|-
CASSVDIRSSGANVLTF
TGTGCCAGCAGCGTAGATATCAGGAGCTCTGGGGCCAACGTCCTGACTTTC
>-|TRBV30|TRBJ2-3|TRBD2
CAWSVTSGARDTQYF
TGTGCCTGGAGTGTAACTAGCGGGGCAAGGGATACGCAGTATTTT
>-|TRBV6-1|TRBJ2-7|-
CASSEWGRGEWQYF
TGTGCCAGCAGTGAATGGGGCAGGGGCGAGTGGCAGTACTTC
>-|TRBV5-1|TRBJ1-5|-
CASSSDGNQPQHF
TGCGCCAGCAGCTCCGACGGGAATCAGCCCCAGCATTTT
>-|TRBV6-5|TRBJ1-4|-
CASSPGDYEKLFF
TGTGCCAGCAGTCCAGGGGACTATGAAAAACTGTTTTTT
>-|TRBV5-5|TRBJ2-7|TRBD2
CASSFLAGSSYEQYF
TGTGCCAGCAGCTTCCTAGCGGGCTCCTCCTACGAGCAGTACTTC
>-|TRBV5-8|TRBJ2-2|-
CASSLEVWGQGGVTGELFF
TGTGCCAGCAGCTTGGAAGTTTGGGGCCAGGGTGGCGTCACCGGGGAGCTGTTTTTT
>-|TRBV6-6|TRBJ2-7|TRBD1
CASSYKGQPYEQYF
TGTGCCAGCAGTTACAAGGGACAGCCCTACGAGCAGTACTTC
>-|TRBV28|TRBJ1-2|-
CASSPRRGGYTF
TGTGCCAGCAGTCCCCGACGGGGTGGCTACACCTTC
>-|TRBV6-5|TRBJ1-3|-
CASSFFGGSGNTIYF
TGTGCCAGCAGCTTTTTTGGAGGCTCTGGAAACACCATATATTTT
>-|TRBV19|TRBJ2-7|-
CASTMGPPSYEQYF
TGTGCCAGTACCATGGGGCCGCCATCCTACGAGCAGTACTTC
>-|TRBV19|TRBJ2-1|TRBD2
CASSRLAGTNNEQFF
TGTGCCAGTAGTCGACTAGCGGGGACTAACAATGAGCAGTTCTTC
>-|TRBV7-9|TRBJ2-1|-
CASSLASAGPSYNEQFF
TGTGCCAGCAGCTTAGCGTCTGCGGGGCCCTCCTACAATGAGCAGTTCTTC
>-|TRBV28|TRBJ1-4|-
CASSSLRVLNEKLFF
TGTGCCAGCAGTTCCCTCCGGGTACTTAATGAAAAACTGTTTTTT
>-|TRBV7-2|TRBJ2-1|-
CASSLDTGSYNEQFF
TGTGCCAGCAGCTTAGACACCGGGTCCTACAATGAGCAGTTCTTC
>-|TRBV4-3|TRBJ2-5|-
CASSPWVGQLQETQYF
TGCGCCAGCAGCCCTTGGGTGGGCCAGTTACAAGAGACCCAGTACTTC
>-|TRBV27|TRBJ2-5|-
CASRGDQETQYF
TGTGCCAGCAGGGGGGATCAAGAGACCCAGTACTTC
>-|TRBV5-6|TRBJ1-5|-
CASSFGGAGNQPQHF
TGTGCCAGCAGTTTCGGGGGGGCCGGCAATCAGCCCCAGCATTTT